These T cell receptor beta chains were read from a single sample in a study of vaccination and CD4 T cells after COVID-19. TCRdb analysed the PCR reads with MiXCR anew, one entry per CDR3 protein. The sample has approximately 8,200 distinct CDR3 sequences; about 61% are singletons. No antigen has been identified for these receptors. The sample consisted of CD4+ T cells from blood, cultured in vitro. These receptors all come from a human donor who had recovered from COVID-19. The CDR3 runs from the conserved cysteine through the conserved F or W. A D gene is named only where the DNA matches it firmly. Size tells how often a clone was seen (once, few, many) or the class of an expanded clone, and some rows leave it out.

>once|TRBJ2-5|.|TRBV6-5
TGTGCCAGCAGTTACTCGCGACCAATGGAGACCCAGTACTTC
CASSYSRPMETQYF
>few|TRBJ2-5|.|TRBV6-1
TGTGCCAGCAGTGTCGGTAGTAGGGAGACCCAGTACTTC
CASSVGSRETQYF
>.|TRBJ1-2|TRBD1|TRBV7-8
TGTGCCAGCAGCTCAACAGGGGGCTCTCGAGGCTACACCTTC
CASSSTGGSRGYTF
>.|TRBJ2-7|TRBD2|TRBV7-2
TGTGCCAGCAGCCGGGGGGCTAGCGGGAGTGGCGAGCAGTACTTC
CASSRGASGSGEQYF
>.|TRBJ2-7|TRBD2|TRBV20-1
TGCAGTGCTCCCGGACTAGCGGCCTCCGAGCAGTACTTC
CSAPGLAASEQYF
>few|TRBJ2-7|TRBD1|TRBV28
TGTGCCAGCAGGTTCAGGGGGCGATCCTACGAGCAGTACTTC
CASRFRGRSYEQYF
>.|TRBJ1-5|TRBD1|TRBV7-9
TGTGCCAGCAGCTTAGGGGACAGGGTTGGACAGCCCCAGCATTTT
CASSLGDRVGQPQHF
>few|TRBJ1-6|.|TRBV7-2
TGTGCCAGCAGCTATGCAGGGGTTTCACCCCTCCACTTT
CASSYAGVSPLHF
>few|TRBJ1-2|.|TRBV20-1
TGCAGTGCTAGAGACGATGGGGTTGGCTACACCTTC
CSARDDGVGYTF
>medium-sized|TRBJ2-5|.|TRBV2
TGTGCCAGGACTGGACAAGAGACCCAGTACTTC
CARTGQETQYF
>few|TRBJ1-2|.|TRBV7-2
TGTGCCAGCAGCCCCCAGGGTCTACAGGGTACTGGCTACACCTTC
CASSPQGLQGTGYTF
>few|TRBJ1-1|TRBD1|TRBV20-1
TGCAGTGCTAGACCCACCCCAGGGGGGCGAGGAGCTTTCTTT
CSARPTPGGRGAFF
>few|TRBJ1-5|.|TRBV28
TGTGCCAGCAGTCCCCTTGGGGCTGGGAATCAGCCCCAGCATTTT
CASSPLGAGNQPQHF
>.|TRBJ1-2|.|TRBV29-1
TGCAGCACCCCCGGTACAGGGAGCTACACCTTC
CSTPGTGSYTF
>.|TRBJ1-5|.|TRBV12-3/TRBV12-4
TGTGCCAGCAGGGCTACAGTGGGTCAGCCCCAGCATTTT
CASRATVGQPQHF
>.|TRBJ1-2|.|TRBV3-1
TGTGCCAGCAGCCAAGTAGGGGGGAAGGGCTACACCTTC
CASSQVGGKGYTF
>.|TRBJ2-5|TRBD1|TRBV7-2
TGTGCCAGCAGCATCCCCAGGGGGAAAGAGACCCAGTACTTC
CASSIPRGKETQYF
>few|TRBJ2-5|TRBD2|TRBV20-1
TGCAGTGCTAGATCACTAGCGGGGGGCCGAGAGACCCAGTACTTC
CSARSLAGGRETQYF
>once|TRBJ2-6|.|TRBV15
TGTGCCACCGGGACGGGATCTGGGGCCAACGTCCTGACTTTC
CATGTGSGANVLTF
>.|TRBJ1-1|.|TRBV28
TGTGCCAGCAGCACTCATATAGGGGGCACTGAAGCTTTCTTT
CASSTHIGGTEAFF
>.|TRBJ2-5|TRBD1|TRBV7-2
TGTGCCAGCAGCTATCCGGGACAGGGTGGGGAGACCCAGTACTTC
CASSYPGQGGETQYF
>.|TRBJ1-6|.|TRBV20-1
TGCAGTGCTTTACGGGGCTCCTATAATTCACCCCTCCACTTT
CSALRGSYNSPLHF
>.|TRBJ1-6|.|TRBV4-2
TGTGCCAGCAGCCAAGGACTCGGGAACTCACCCCTCCACTTT
CASSQGLGNSPLHF
>.|TRBJ1-5|TRBD1|TRBV7-2
TGTGCCAGCAGGACAGACAGGGGGCCCCAGCATTTT
CASRTDRGPQHF
>.|TRBJ1-6|TRBD1|TRBV6-5
TGTGCCAGCAGTTACTCAGACAGGGTCGGGTCACCCCTCCACTTT
CASSYSDRVGSPLHF
>once|TRBJ1-5|TRBD1|TRBV5-1
TGCGCCAGCAGCTTGGAGGGGGCGGGTCAGCCCCAGCATTTT
CASSLEGAGQPQHF
>.|TRBJ1-2|.|TRBV6-1
TGTGCCAGCAGTGAAGACCCTAACAGGGAGCACTACACCTTC
CASSEDPNREHYTF
>.|TRBJ2-6|TRBD2|TRBV20-1
TGCAGTGCTAGCCTACTAGCGGGGGGTTGGGCTGGGGCCAACGTCCTGACTTTC
CSASLLAGGWAGANVLTF
>.|TRBJ1-6|.|TRBV28
TGTGCCAGCTATTCCGACCGGGTCCGATCACCCCTCCACTTT
CASYSDRVRSPLHF
>.|TRBJ1-2|.|TRBV20-1
TGCAGTGCTATTGACCTCACTTCGACATTC
CSAIDLTSTF
>.|TRBJ2-7|TRBD1|TRBV7-6
TGTGCCAGCAGCTCCATCGGGACAGGGGGCGACGAGCAGTACTTC
CASSSIGTGGDEQYF
>.|TRBJ1-1|.|TRBV21-1
TGTGCCAGCAGCACCAAACAGGGATTGGGGGCTTTCTTT
CASSTKQGLGAFF
>.|TRBJ1-1|TRBD1|TRBV15
TGTGCCACCAGCAGAGCGACAGGGGACACTGAAGCTTTCTTT
CATSRATGDTEAFF
>.|TRBJ2-7|.|TRBV7-9
TGTGCCAGCAGCTTAGGTTGGTTCTACGAGCAGTACTTC
CASSLGWFYEQYF
>few|TRBJ1-2|.|TRBV28
TGTGCCAGCAGTGGGGGGACTCATGGCTACACCTTC
CASSGGTHGYTF
>.|TRBJ1-1|.|TRBV20-1
TGCAGTGCTAAGGCGCACACTGAAGCTTTCTTT
CSAKAHTEAFF
>.|TRBJ2-1|.|TRBV20-1
TGCAGTGCTGCTTTTCGCAATGAGCAGTTCTTC
CSAAFRNEQFF
>.|TRBJ2-5|.|TRBV20-1
TGCAGTGCTAGAGATTGGCGAAGGGCTCAAGAGACCCAGTACTTC
CSARDWRRAQETQYF
>few|TRBJ1-5|.|TRBV27
TGTGCCAGCAGTACAGGGAGTCAGCCCCAGCATTTT
CASSTGSQPQHF
>few|TRBJ2-5|.|TRBV7-9
TGTGCCAGCAGCCATCCAGGGACGACCCAGTACTTC
CASSHPGTTQYF
>.|TRBJ2-7|TRBD2|TRBV5-5
TGTGCCAGCAGCTTGGAGCGGGGACCCTCCTACGAGCAGTACTTC
CASSLERGPSYEQYF
>.|TRBJ1-5|TRBD1|TRBV7-2
TGTGCCAGCAGCTCGGGACAGTCGGTGAAACAGCCCCAGCATTTT
CASSSGQSVKQPQHF
>.|TRBJ2-7|.|TRBV7-6
TGTGCCAGCAGCTTCGACATCTCAGCCTACGAGCAGTACTTC
CASSFDISAYEQYF
>.|TRBJ1-1|TRBD1|TRBV20-1
TGCAGTGCTACCCGACAGGGCCCTGAAGCTTTCTTT
CSATRQGPEAFF
>.|TRBJ1-2|.|TRBV7-8
TGTGCCAGCAGCCGAAAGGGAGGGGACACTGGCTACACCTTC
CASSRKGGDTGYTF
>few|TRBJ1-2|TRBD1|TRBV20-1
TGCAGTGCTCCGGACAGGGCGGATGGCTACACCTTC
CSAPDRADGYTF
>.|TRBJ2-5|TRBD2|TRBV28
TGTGCCAGCAGTTTACCCCCAACTAGCGGGAGAGGAGAGACCCAGTACTTC
CASSLPPTSGRGETQYF
>.|TRBJ1-5|.|TRBV6-1
TGTGCCAGCGGCTGGGTTGGCAATCAGCCCCAGCATTTT
CASGWVGNQPQHF
>.|TRBJ2-7|.|TRBV20-1
TGCAGTGCTAGTGGCGGGCCTAGCTCCTACGAGCAGTACTTC
CSASGGPSSYEQYF
>.|TRBJ2-7|TRBD2|TRBV6-2/TRBV6-3
TGTGCCAGCAAGCGGGAGCCCTACGAGCAGTACTTC
CASKREPYEQYF
>.|TRBJ1-2|TRBD1|TRBV28
TGTGCCACCTACAGGGGGCGTGGCTACACCTTC
CATYRGRGYTF
>.|TRBJ1-1|TRBD1|TRBV24-1
TGTGCCACCAGTGATGGGACAGGACGGGCTGAAGCTTTCTTT
CATSDGTGRAEAFF
>.|TRBJ1-6|.|TRBV6-5
TGTGCCAGCAGTTACCTCGGGGGTTCACCCCTCCACTTT
CASSYLGGSPLHF
>.|TRBJ2-1|.|TRBV7-6
TGTGCCAGCAGCCCCCAGGTGGGACCGCAGTTCTTC
CASSPQVGPQFF
>few|TRBJ2-2|.|TRBV20-1
TGCAGTGCTAGACGGACTACCGGGGAGCTGTTTTTT
CSARRTTGELFF
>.|TRBJ2-7|.|TRBV10-2
TGCGCCAGCAGTGAGCAAAGAGCCTACGAGCAGTACTTC
CASSEQRAYEQYF
>.|TRBJ1-6|.|TRBV7-6
TGTGCCAGCAGCTCTACAGGGATGGAAAATTCACCCCTCCACTTT
CASSSTGMENSPLHF